The 18 T cell receptor beta chains listed next were all sequenced from one sample in a study of T cell repertoires in cytomegalovirus infection. TCRdb re-derived calls from the reads in MiXCR, one entry per CDR3 protein. This repertoire shows hundreds of thousands of distinct CDR3 sequences, under 40% found once; its top ten account for roughly 12%. These TCRs are of unknown antigen specificity. The sequencing here drew on cultured CD8+ T cells from PBMCs, taken from culture after CMV antigen stimulation. These receptor sequences come from a human donor in good health (CMV status not recorded). Some clones in this sample may be carry-over from other donors' samples.

This clonotype was counted between two and nine times. The V gene is TRBV4-1, the J gene TRBJ1-2, with D possibly matching TRBD1 (6 bases). V was shortened by 5 bases and J by 2 bases, with 12 bases between the two germline ends. Germline CDR1 MGHRA, CDR2 YSYEKL. The CDR3 loop spans 14 amino acids. CDR3 region: CASSERGANYGYTF. CDR3 bases: TGCGCCAGCAGCGAAAGGGGGGCCAACTATGGCTACACCTTC.

This clonotype was seen repeatedly, ten times or more. V and J are TRBV6-1 and TRBJ1-2, with D uncertain. V was clipped by 4 bases and J by 6 bases, with 12 bases between them. Germline V gene data show CDR1 as MNHNS and CDR2 as SASEGT. The CDR3 loop spans 13 amino acids. The CDR3 spells CASSVWGGNGYTF. The CDR3 region has the DNA TGTGCCAGCAGTGTCTGGGGAGGGAATGGCTACACCTTC.

The chain combines TRBV20-1 with TRBJ1-5; 7 bases match TRBD1. After removal of 6 bases from V and 4 bases from J, the junction contained 3 bases not matched to a gene. This CDR3 spans 12 amino acids. From germline, CDR1 is DFQATT and CDR2 SNEGSKA (reference sequence). CDR3 bases: TGCAGTGCCGACAGGGAGAATCAGCCCCAGCATTTT. It encodes CSADRENQPQHF.

Remarks on this clonotype: At one end the junction does not follow the germline gene, possibly because of a read error. V is TRBV19 and J is TRBJ1-1; no firm D call. Germline CDR1 reads LNHDA; CDR2 reads SQIVND (reference sequence). The CDR3 runs 14 residues. The CDR3 DNA reads as TGTGCCAGTGGTATCGGGCAGACGAACACTGAAGCTTTCTTT. Translated: CASGIGQTNTEAFF.

The chain carries TRBV5-4 and TRBJ2-1, with TRBD1 matching 8 bases. This CDR3 contains 14 residues. Losses at the gene ends were 9 bases for V and 4 bases for J; bases not matched to a gene: 9. Germline V gene data show CDR1 as SGHNT and CDR2 as YYREEE (reference sequence). CDR3 sequence (DNA): TGTGCCACCATCATGGACAGGGCTTACAATGAGCAGTTCTTC. Translated: CATIMDRAYNEQFF.

Turning to this clonotype: A much larger clonotype is one base distant, so this may be a read error. This chain joins TRBV7-3 and TRBJ2-5; a weak D match, TRBD2 (6 bases). Germline V gene sequence: CDR1 SGHTA, CDR2 FQGTGA. The CDR3 runs to 13 residues. DNA for the CDR3: TGTGCCAGCAGCCGGGGGAATCAAGAGACCCTGTACTTC. Translation gives CASSRGNQETLYF.

This clonotype turned up a few times. The genes are TRBV4-3 and TRBJ2-1; D is unresolved. Germline values: CDR1 LGHNA, CDR2 YSLEER. V was clipped by 4 bases and J by 8 bases, with 12 bases between them. This CDR3 comprises 13 residues. In DNA form, the CDR3 reads TGCGCCAGCAGCCCGTTCGGAGTCGATGAGCAGTTCTTC. Translating it yields CASSPFGVDEQFF.

The rearrangement uses TRBV5-1 and TRBJ2-1; 16 bases are shared with TRBD2. This CDR3 has 19 residues. Germline V gives CDR1 SGHRS, CDR2 YFSETQ. The V gene end was trimmed by 3 bases and the J gene end by 1 base; junction bases not matched to a gene: 7. In DNA, the CDR3 is TGCGCCAGCAGCTACGGGACTAGCGGGGGGGCATTGTCCTACAATGAGCAGTTCTTC. Its translation is CASSYGTSGGALSYNEQFF.

The table lists this clonotype with many counts. The rearrangement joins TRBV7-6 to TRBJ2-5; D remains unclear. V was trimmed by 1 base and J by 5 bases, leaving 14 bases between them. Per the germline V gene, CDR1 is SGHVS and CDR2 is FNYEAQ. This CDR3 spans 15 amino acids. The CDR3 sequence is CASSLGIAATETQYF. CDR3 sequence (DNA): TGTGCCAGCAGCTTAGGGATCGCAGCAACTGAGACCCAGTACTTC.

V usage is TRBV12-3 or TRBV12-4 and J usage is TRBJ2-3; D is unclear. The CDR3 has 15 amino acids. The V end lost 3 bases, the J end lost 3 bases, and 13 bases lay between the germline ends. CDR3 DNA sequence: TGTGCCAGCAGTTTCGCACGGGCCTTAACAGATACGCAGTATTTT. Residues: CASSFARALTDTQYF.

This clonotype appeared a few times. This chain links TRBV7-9 with TRBJ1-5; 8 positions match TRBD1. The CDR3 sequence is 13 residues long. The germline CDR1 and CDR2 sequences are SEHNR and FQNEAQ (reference sequence). After removal of 6 bases from V and 5 bases from J, the junction contained 3 bases not matched to a gene. The CDR3 DNA sequence: TGTGCCAGCAGGTCGACAGGGGATCAGCCCCAGCATTTT. Translation: CASRSTGDQPQHF.

This clonotype was seen a few times. The chain uses TRBV4-1 and TRBJ1-2; possible D gene TRBD1, 6 bases. With 2 bases removed from V and 1 base from J, the gap between germline ends came to 11 bases. CDR1 and CDR2 (germline): MGHRA, YSYEKL. The CDR3 runs 15 residues. The CDR3 here is CASSQIGTNNYGYTF. In DNA form, the CDR3 reads TGCGCCAGCAGCCAAATTGGGACAAATAACTATGGCTACACCTTC.

This clonotype was seen at least ten times. The chain is built from TRBV27 and TRBJ1-4; 7 nucleotides align to TRBD1. V was clipped by 3 bases and J by 7 bases; unmatched bases: 5. Germline CDR1 reads MNHEY; CDR2 reads SMNVEV (reference sequence). The CDR3 covers 14 residues. This CDR3 is CASSFGTVGEKLFF. CDR3 nucleotide sequence: TGTGCCAGCAGTTTTGGGACAGTGGGTGAAAAACTGTTTTTT.

The chain's CDR3 is CASSYGAPGGELFF. In DNA form, the CDR3 reads TGTGCCAGCAGTTACGGGGCTCCCGGCGGGGAGCTGTTTTTT. This rearrangement joins TRBV6-5 to TRBJ2-2, with D tentatively TRBD1 (5 bases). CDR3 length equals 14 residues. The V gene lost 2 bases and the J gene lost 7 bases, with 11 bases spanning the gap. Germline V gene data show CDR1 as MNHEY and CDR2 as SVGAGI.

The rearrangement uses TRBV27 and TRBJ2-4, with D maybe TRBD1 (6 bases). Trimming took 5 bases from V and 8 from J, leaving 19 bases between them. This CDR3 is 15 amino acids long. CDR1 is MNHEY and CDR2 is SMNVEV in the germline V gene (reference sequence). The DNA for the CDR3 is TGTGCCAGCAGTAAAATACAGGGCCCTCCGGACATTCAGTACTTC. Translating gives CASSKIQGPPDIQYF.

In this sample, this clonotype turned up a few times. This sequence joins TRBV11-3 and TRBJ2-5; 7 bases are a match to TRBD2. Germline assignment: CDR1 SGHNT and CDR2 YENEEA. The CDR3 covers 13 residues. Unmatched junction bases numbered 4, after V lost 4 bases and J lost 5 bases. This CDR3 reads CASSSRGVETQYF. DNA for the CDR3: TGTGCCAGCAGCTCTCGGGGGGTTGAGACCCAGTACTTC.

The CDR3 region has the DNA TGTGCCAGCAGTTTAATGAAAGGGGGTTCCTACAATGAGCAGTTCTTC. Translation gives CASSLMKGGSYNEQFF. V is TRBV12-3 or TRBV12-4 and J is TRBJ2-1; TRBD1 might be the D (6 bases). V lost 2 bases and J 1 base, leaving 12 bases between the germline ends. The CDR3 extends over 16 amino acids.

The chain has TRBV7-9 and TRBJ2-1; TRBD1 matches at 8 bases. After removal of 3 bases from V and 9 bases from J, the junction contained 4 bases not matched to a gene. Looked up from germline, CDR1 is SEHNR and CDR2 is FQNEAQ (reference sequence). CDR3 size: 13 residues. This CDR3 is CASSFQGAGEQFF. CDR3 nucleotides: TGTGCCAGCAGCTTTCAGGGGGCAGGTGAGCAGTTCTTC.